The 15 T cell receptor beta chains below were found in one sample sequenced in a study of T-cell memory formation after mild COVID-19. TCRdb re-analysed the 5' RACE reads in MiXCR, keeping a single row per CDR3 protein. The sample holds approximately 500,000 distinct CDR3 sequences, around 27% seen once. Source material: PBMCs or a T cell subset sorted from them (not recorded which). These receptors were collected from an adult woman who had mild COVID-19 (a few samples of this study predate the infection). Cell type and time point are not known.

This clonotype was recorded a few times. The chain couples TRBV7-9 to TRBJ1-4; TRBD1 agrees at 8 bases. The trim removed 5 bases at V and 8 bases at J, leaving 10 bases unmatched. The germline CDR1 and CDR2 sequences are SEHNR and FQNEAQ (reference sequence). This CDR3 spans 15 amino acids. CDR3 residues: CASSDTGGLVEKLFF. CDR3 DNA sequence: TGTGCCAGCAGCGACACAGGGGGTCTAGTGGAAAAACTGTTTTTT.

V and J are TRBV7-9 and TRBJ2-7; 7 nucleotides match TRBD2. Germline assignment: CDR1 SEHNR and CDR2 FQNEAQ (reference sequence). J gave up 5 bases and V 2 bases, and 6 bases lay outside the gene matches. The CDR3 sequence is 14 residues long. The DNA for the CDR3 is TGTGCCAGCAGCTTAATGGAGGGAGGGGACGAGCAGTACTTC. Encoded protein: CASSLMEGGDEQYF.

V usage is TRBV3-1 and J usage is TRBJ2-5; no reliable D call. This CDR3 spans 15 amino acids. The V end lost 4 bases, the J end lost 6 bases, and 18 bases lay between the germline ends. Germline V gene sequence: CDR1 LGHDT, CDR2 YNNKEL (reference sequence). CDR3 region: CASSLITTGRKTQYF. The CDR3 region has the DNA TGTGCCAGCAGCCTGATTACGACCGGCCGGAAGACCCAGTACTTC.

This clonotype was observed many times. The chain couples TRBV2 to TRBJ2-4, with D possibly matching TRBD1 (6 bases). The CDR3 is 16 amino acids. V was clipped by 6 bases and J by 2 bases, with 17 bases between them. Germline CDR1 is SNHLY and CDR2 is FYNNEI. CDR3 region: CASRTRGEPTKNIQYF. In DNA form, the CDR3 reads TGTGCCAGCAGAACCAGGGGCGAACCTACCAAAAACATTCAGTACTTC.

The J gene is TRBJ1-1, the V gene TRBV11-3; perhaps TRBD1 as D (6 bases). The CDR3 has 16 residues. Germline V CDR1 and CDR2: SGHNT, YENEEA. Deletions cut 6 bases from V and 1 base from J, with 18 bases between. The CDR3 region has the DNA TGTGCCAGCAGTCGAGGGGGGGCACGGGGGAACACTGAAGCTTTCTTT. Translation gives CASSRGGARGNTEAFF.

This clonotype was found a few times. The chain couples TRBV6-5 to TRBJ1-1; no clear D. The germline V gene has CDR1 MNHEY and CDR2 SVGAGI. The CDR3 is 12 residues long. Trimming pared 6 bases from V and 6 bases from J, leaving 11 bases between. The CDR3 coding sequence is TGTGCCAGCAGCCCCTTTGCAGCTGAAGCTTTCTTT. Protein: CASSPFAAEAFF.

Many counts were recorded for this clonotype. J is TRBJ2-3 and V is TRBV11-2; 7 bases map to TRBD1. Looked up from germline, CDR1 is SGHAT and CDR2 is FQNNGV. V was clipped by 5 bases and J by 2 bases; unmatched bases: 7. The CDR3 sequence is 15 residues long. CDR3 sequence (DNA): TGTGCCAGCAGCCGGATGACAGGGCACACAGATACGCAGTATTTT. Encoded protein: CASSRMTGHTDTQYF.

This chain connects TRBV5-1 to TRBJ2-7; 8 bases line up with TRBD2. Per germline, CDR1 SGHRS and CDR2 YFSETQ. CDR3 size: 14 residues. Trimming took 5 bases from V and 4 from J; bases not matched to a gene: 8. In DNA form, the CDR3 reads TGCGCCAGCAGGTTAGCGGGAAGATATTACGAGCAGTACTTC. This sequence encodes CASRLAGRYYEQYF.

A few counts support this clonotype. The chain employs TRBV5-6 and TRBJ1-2; weak D call: TRBD1 (5 bases). The CDR3 contains 15 residues. V was clipped by 3 bases and J by 5 bases, with 17 bases between them. Germline CDR1 SGHDT, CDR2 YYEEEE. The CDR3 here is CASSSPLGTAYGYTF. The CDR3 region has the DNA TGTGCCAGCAGCTCTCCCCTCGGGACGGCTTATGGCTACACCTTC.

The chain has TRBV2 and TRBJ2-1; the D is unclear. V was pared by 4 bases and J by 10 bases, with 5 bases between. The V gene's germline CDR1 is SNHLY and CDR2 FYNNEI. This CDR3 contains 10 residues. In nucleotides, the CDR3 is TGTGCCAGCAGTGTAGTGGAGCAGTTCTTC. It codes for CASSVVEQFF.

V usage is TRBV25-1 and J usage is TRBJ1-5; weak D call: TRBD1 (6 bases). V lost 7 bases and J lost 6, with 10 bases in between. The CDR3 runs 12 residues. Per germline, CDR1 MGHDK and CDR2 SYGVNS. The CDR3 sequence: CASNQGSQPQHF. The CDR3 nucleotides read TGTGCCAGCAACCAGGGGAGTCAGCCCCAGCATTTT. The entire variable domain, with the rest obtained from reference TRBV25-1 and TRBJ1-5, is as follows: EADIYQTPRYLVIGTGKKITLECSQTMGHDKMYWYQQDPGMELHLIHYSYGVNSTEKGDLSSESTVSRIRTEHFPLTLESARPSHTSQYLCASNQGSQPQHFGDGTRLSIL.

CDR3 sequence: CASSRLGPAETQYF. The CDR3 DNA reads as TGTGCCAGCAGCCGACTTGGACCCGCGGAGACCCAGTACTTC. The chain has TRBV14 and TRBJ2-5; D ambiguous. Trimming took off 4 bases at V and 5 bases at J, with 14 bases between the two ends. CDR3 length equals 14 residues. Germline CDR1 SGHDN, CDR2 FVKESK.

The chain uses TRBV7-2 and TRBJ1-1, with D unclear. The CDR3 is 14 amino acids. Per the germline V gene, CDR1 is SGHTA and CDR2 is FQGNSA. V was clipped by 5 bases and J by 4 bases, with 14 bases between them. CDR3 coding DNA: TGTGCCAGCAGCGCCCAGTGGGCGGGCACTGAAGCTTTCTTT. Amino acids: CASSAQWAGTEAFF.

This clonotype was found a few times. The rearrangement uses TRBV27 and TRBJ2-7; 11 positions match TRBD1. V gave up 9 bases and J gave up 5 bases; unmatched junction bases: 12. Germline assignment: CDR1 MNHEY and CDR2 SMNVEV (reference sequence). The CDR3 consists of 15 residues. CDR3 coding DNA: TGTGCCAGTCCTACTACCGGGACAGGGGGTAACGAGCAGTACTTC. Encoded protein: CASPTTGTGGNEQYF.

The chain recombines TRBV5-4 with TRBJ2-3, with TRBD2 identical over 11 bases. This CDR3 region has 15 residues. V gave up 4 bases and J gave up 5 bases; unmatched junction bases: 6. Germline CDR1 and CDR2: SGHNT and YYREEE (reference sequence). The CDR3 is CASSIAGGPGDTQYF. CDR3 nucleotides: TGTGCCAGCAGCATAGCGGGGGGGCCAGGAGATACGCAGTATTTT.